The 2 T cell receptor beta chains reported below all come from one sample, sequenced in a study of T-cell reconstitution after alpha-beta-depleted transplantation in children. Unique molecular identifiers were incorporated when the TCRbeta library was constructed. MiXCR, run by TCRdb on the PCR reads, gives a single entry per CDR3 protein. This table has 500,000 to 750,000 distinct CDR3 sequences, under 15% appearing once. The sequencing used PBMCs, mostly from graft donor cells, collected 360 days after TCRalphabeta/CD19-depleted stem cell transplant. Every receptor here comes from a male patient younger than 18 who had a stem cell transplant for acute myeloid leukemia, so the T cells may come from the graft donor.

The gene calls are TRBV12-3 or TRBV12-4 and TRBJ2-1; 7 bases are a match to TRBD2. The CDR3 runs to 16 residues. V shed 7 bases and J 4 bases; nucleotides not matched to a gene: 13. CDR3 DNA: TGTGCCAGCACCGCCAGCCTAGCGGCCGGGTACAATGAGCAGTTCTTC. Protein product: CASTASLAAGYNEQFF.

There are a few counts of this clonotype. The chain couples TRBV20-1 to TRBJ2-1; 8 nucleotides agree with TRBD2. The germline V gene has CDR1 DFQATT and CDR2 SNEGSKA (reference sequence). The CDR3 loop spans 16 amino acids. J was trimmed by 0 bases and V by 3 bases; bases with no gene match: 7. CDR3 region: CSASIPAGASYNEQFF. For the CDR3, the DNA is TGCAGTGCTAGTATCCCAGCGGGAGCCTCCTACAATGAGCAGTTCTTC.